The clone carrying this T cell receptor beta chain was recorded only once. The antigen is unknown. Germline-derived CDR1 and CDR2 are SEHNR and FQNEAQ (reference sequence). V gave up 5 bases and J gave up 7 bases, with 11 bases separating them. The CDR3 is 12 amino acids. This entry comes from a study of graft-versus-host responses after intestinal transplantation. The assay was immunoSEQ multiplex PCR, and TCRdb's table has in-frame clones only and misses some. Counted here are 40,000 to 55,000 clones, more than 80% occurring once; the ten biggest clones make up over 0.55%. The rearrangement uses TRBV7-9 and TRBJ1-1; the D is unclear. Sequenced material: unstimulated CD4+ T cells sorted from spleen or lymph node cells, taken before transplant. The sequence derives from a human donor who was the organ donor for an intestinal transplant. The CDR3 nucleotides read TGTGCCAGCAGCCTAGGCGGGTTTGAAGCTTTCTTT. This translates into CASSLGGFEAFF.